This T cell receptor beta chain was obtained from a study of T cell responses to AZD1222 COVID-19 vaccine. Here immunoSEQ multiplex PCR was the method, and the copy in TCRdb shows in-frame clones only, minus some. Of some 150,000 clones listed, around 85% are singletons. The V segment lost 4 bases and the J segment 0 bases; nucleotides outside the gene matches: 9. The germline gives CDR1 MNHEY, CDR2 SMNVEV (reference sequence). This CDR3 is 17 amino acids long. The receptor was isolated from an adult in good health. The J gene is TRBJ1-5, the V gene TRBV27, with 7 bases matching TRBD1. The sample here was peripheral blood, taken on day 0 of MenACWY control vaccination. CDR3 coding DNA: TGTGCCAGCAGTTCTCTCACAGGGACAGCTAGCAATCAGCCCCAGCATTTT. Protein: CASSSLTGTASNQPQHF.